Listed below are T cell receptor beta chains from one sample, sequenced in a study of T cell changes during pregnancy in multiple sclerosis. Clones were sequenced by immunoSEQ multiplex PCR, and TCRdb holds only the in-frame ones, with some missing. The table includes around 80,000 clones, under 95% detected once. Here the sequenced sample was peripheral blood, taken before pregnancy. The receptor source for this set is a female donor with multiple sclerosis, enrolled in a pregnancy study. The CDR3 runs from the conserved cysteine through the conserved F or W. Fields, in order: V gene, J gene, clone size, D gene, CDR3 protein, CDR3 DNA. A D gene is named only where the DNA matches it firmly. Some rows have no size entry. The others give once, few or many, or a class for an expanded clone.

>TRBV5-1|TRBJ2-7|NA|TRBD2
CASSLAGERYEQYF
TGCGCCAGCAGCTTAGCGGGAGAGCGTTACGAGCAGTACTTC
>TRBV7-2|TRBJ2-7|NA|TRBD2
CASSWTSGEQYF
TGTGCCAGCAGCTGGACTAGCGGCGAGCAGTACTTC
>TRBV18|TRBJ1-1|NA|NA
CASSPNQGRTEAFF
TGTGCCAGCTCACCAAACCAGGGCAGAACTGAAGCTTTCTTT
>TRBV11-1|TRBJ1-1|NA|NA
CASSLAGASTEAFF
TGTGCCAGCAGCTTAGCGGGGGCAAGCACTGAAGCTTTCTTT
>TRBV15|TRBJ1-4|few|NA
CATSRAGTNEKLFF
TGTGCCACCAGCAGAGCGGGAACTAATGAAAAACTGTTTTTT
>TRBV7-9|TRBJ1-1|NA|TRBD1
CASSYGTGSTEAFF
TGTGCCAGCAGCTACGGGACAGGGAGCACTGAAGCTTTCTTT
>TRBV27|TRBJ1-4|NA|NA
CASSQTTGRLGNEKLFF
TGTGCCAGCAGTCAGACCACCGGGAGGCTGGGGAATGAAAAACTGTTTTTT
>TRBV28|TRBJ2-7|NA|NA
CASRPESRSYEQYF
TGTGCCAGCAGGCCGGAAAGCAGGTCCTACGAGCAGTACTTC
>TRBV18|TRBJ2-7|NA|NA
CASSAGTSQYF
TGTGCCAGCTCAGCCGGGACATCGCAGTACTTC
>TRBV6-5|TRBJ2-7|NA|NA
CASSYSIEVSGSEQYF
TGTGCCAGCAGTTACTCGATCGAGGTCTCGGGGAGCGAGCAGTACTTC
>TRBV29-1|TRBJ2-1|NA|NA
CSVEDPGSSYNEQFF
TGCAGCGTTGAAGATCCGGGGAGCTCCTACAATGAGCAGTTCTTC
>TRBV5-6|TRBJ2-7|NA|NA
CASRTFGGLAGSYEQYF
TGTGCCAGCAGAACCTTTGGTGGGCTAGCTGGCTCCTACGAGCAGTACTTC
>TRBV10-3|TRBJ2-1|NA|TRBD2
CAISDLAGENEQFF
TGTGCCATCAGTGATCTAGCGGGAGAGAATGAGCAGTTCTTC
>TRBV27|TRBJ2-5|few|NA
CASSTSTSGRGEETQYF
NA
>TRBV19|TRBJ1-5|NA|TRBD1
CASGDSRQPQHF
TGTGCCAGCGGGGACAGCAGACAGCCCCAGCATTTT
>TRBV18|TRBJ2-3|NA|NA
CASSPRQGDTDTQYF
TGTGCCAGCTCACCACGTCAGGGTGACACAGATACGCAGTATTTT
>TRBV6-1|TRBJ2-2|NA|NA
CASSRTRGTGELFF
TGTGCCAGCTCAAGGACCAGGGGTACCGGGGAGCTGTTTTTT
>TRBV18|TRBJ1-1|once|NA
CASSPPYSGDRTEAFF
TGTGCCAGCTCACCACCGTATTCAGGGGATCGCACTGAAGCTTTCTTT
>TRBV15|TRBJ1-1|NA|NA
CATRGRDGANTEAFF
TGTGCCACCAGGGGGAGGGACGGAGCTAACACTGAAGCTTTCTTT
>TRBV6-4|TRBJ2-3|NA|TRBD2
CASSDGTSGYTDTQYF
TGTGCCAGCAGTGATGGGACTAGCGGCTACACAGATACGCAGTATTTT
>TRBV11-2|TRBJ2-7|NA|TRBD2
CASSTRASGNRYEQYF
TGTGCCAGCAGCACCCGGGCTAGCGGGAATCGCTACGAGCAGTACTTC
>TRBV7-9|TRBJ2-7|NA|NA
CASSSGLSYEQYF
TGTGCCAGCAGTTCGGGACTGTCCTACGAGCAGTACTTC
>TRBV2|TRBJ1-2|NA|TRBD1
CASSDPGGYGYTF
TGTGCCAGCAGTGACCCAGGGGGCTATGGCTACACCTTC
>TRBV6-1|TRBJ2-1|NA|TRBD1
CASSVGTGWFF
TGTGCCAGCAGTGTTGGGACAGGGTGGTTCTTC
>TRBV29-1|TRBJ2-3|NA|NA
CTGDTQYF
TGCACGGGGGATACGCAGTATTTT
>TRBV5-1|TRBJ1-4|NA|NA
CASSLGKAGKLFF
TGCGCCAGCAGCTTGGGTAAGGCGGGAAAACTGTTTTTT
>TRBV9|TRBJ2-3|NA|NA
CASSVGVGQTHTQYF
TGTGCCAGCAGCGTAGGCGTGGGGCAGACCCATACGCAGTATTTT
>TRBV9|TRBJ2-7|NA|NA
CASSVEGVAYEQYF
TGTGCCAGCAGCGTAGAGGGGGTGGCCTATGAGCAGTACTTC
>TRBV7-9|TRBJ1-3|NA|NA
CASSLGSSSGNTIYF
TGTGCCAGCAGCTTAGGCAGTTCCTCTGGAAACACCATATATTTT
>TRBV19|TRBJ1-2|NA|NA
CASSYDTNYGYTF
TGTGCCAGTAGCTACGACACTAACTATGGCTACACCTTC
>TRBV7-8|TRBJ2-2|NA|TRBD2
CASSPWGGDTGELFF
TGTGCCAGCAGCCCCTGGGGGGGGGACACCGGGGAGCTGTTTTTT
>TRBV7-7|TRBJ2-7|NA|NA
CASSLRAGLSYEQYF
TGTGCTAGCAGCTTACGAGCAGGTCTCTCCTACGAGCAGTACTTC